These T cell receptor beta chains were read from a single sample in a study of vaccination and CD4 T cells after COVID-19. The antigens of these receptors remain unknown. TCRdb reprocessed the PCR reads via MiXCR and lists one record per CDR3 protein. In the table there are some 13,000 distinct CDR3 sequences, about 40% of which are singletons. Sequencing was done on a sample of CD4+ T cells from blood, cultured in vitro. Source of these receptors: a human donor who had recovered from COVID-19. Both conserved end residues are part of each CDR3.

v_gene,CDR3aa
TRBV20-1,CSARFPGADTQYF
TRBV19,CASSISRVSGELFF
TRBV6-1,CASSPGTGVYDEQFF
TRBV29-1,CSVSNYGYTF
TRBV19,CASSLGRRDRGAIQYF
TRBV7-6,CASSLAETDPYEQYF
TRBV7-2,CASSLATGPYEQYF
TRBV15,CATKWRESDTEAFF
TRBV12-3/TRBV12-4,CASSLGRGLGGYTF
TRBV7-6,CASSLASPGKANEQFF
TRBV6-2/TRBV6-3,CASSILANTGELFF
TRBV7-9,CASSPWGLASTGELFF
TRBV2,CATSTALSSYNEQFF
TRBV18,CASSPGQGLEANYGYTF
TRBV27,CASSPASGRGWGYTF
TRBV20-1,CSARGPIVAEAFF
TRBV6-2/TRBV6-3,CASNPAGGTDTQYF
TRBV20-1,CSASSTGSLGNTIYF
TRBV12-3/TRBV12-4,CASSYRGAGTDTQYF
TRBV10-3,CATMGDRGNQPQHF
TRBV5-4,CASSSGRTAGNTIYF
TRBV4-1,CASSQDVGTGIEKLFF
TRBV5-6,CASSLDWSSYNEQFF
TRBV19,CASLGTGGVNTEAFF
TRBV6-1,CASSVGDYGYTF
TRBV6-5,CASSYNRGLGAEAFF
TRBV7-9,CASSSNYGQGANEQFF
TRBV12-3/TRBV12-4,CASSWEVNTEAFF
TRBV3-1,CASSLDRNTIYF
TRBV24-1,CATSNQGMNTEAFF
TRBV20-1,CSARASSGGAHGETQYF
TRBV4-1,CASSQDTGFPQNF
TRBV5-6,CASRRFAYGYTF
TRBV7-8,CASSPGSRNTGELFF
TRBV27,CASSDFPGLLFGANVLTF
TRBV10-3,CAISGGSNTEAFF
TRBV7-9,CAAGRAEANTIYF
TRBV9,CASSVGSSGQGLNEQFF
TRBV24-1,CATSAGRANTGELFF
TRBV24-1,CATAGTTDTQYF
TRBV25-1,CASSAQGWYTEAFF
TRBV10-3,CAISESRGTDQPQHF
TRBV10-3,CAISEGQVAQGPQYF
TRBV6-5,CASSYTQYSNQPQHF
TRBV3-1,CASSPLGGVGNSPLHF
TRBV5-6,CASSPGTGSFSLYEQYF
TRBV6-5,CASSSGLPLWNGELFF
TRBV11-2,CASSLSFDTEAFF
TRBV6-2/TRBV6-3,CASSLQGFGSPLHF
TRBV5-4,CASSLAGRANTEAFF
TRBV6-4,CASSRTGSLIQNF
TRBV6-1,CASRRTENYGYTF
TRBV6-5,CASSYSGSTSNYGYTF